This T cell receptor beta chain was identified during a study of T cell responses to AZD1222 COVID-19 vaccine. Study results and caveats: Of the AZD1222 recipients, only five to seven were seropositive at baseline. In all cases, repertoires were sampled only after the peak T cell response. Spike-wide coverage was observed for vaccine-associated CD4 TCRs, with dominant responses at 160-218 and 743-854.

Germline V CDR1 and CDR2: MNHEY, SVGEGT. Trimming stripped 2 bases from V and 0 bases from J, with 11 bases between. The CDR3 sequence is 15 residues long. On this clone itself: Its antigen is as yet unknown.

Assay used: immunoSEQ multiplex PCR; TCRdb lists only in-frame clones, some missing. The profile shows under 200,000 clones, 70% to 90% of them singletons. Second doses at about 4 or about 12 weeks were pooled. The rearrangement joins TRBV6-2 or TRBV6-3 to TRBJ2-7; the D gene could be TRBD1 or TRBD2 (5 bases each). This TCR came from an adult who received the AZD1222 COVID-19 vaccine. This specimen was peripheral blood, taken 28 days after the second AZD1222 dose. Here the CDR3 reads CASSYGTVPSYEQYF. The DNA of the CDR3 is TGTGCCAGCAGTTACGGGACGGTACCCTCCTACGAGCAGTACTTC.